This T cell receptor beta chain was identified during a study of T cell responses to AZD1222 COVID-19 vaccine. Some clones are missing from TCRdb's copy, which holds only in-frame ones; the method was immunoSEQ multiplex PCR. The sample lists 150,000 or so clones, around 92% occurring once. As to this clone: What it binds is not known.

With 4 bases removed from V and 0 bases from J, the gap between germline ends came to 13 bases. Germline CDR1 and CDR2: SGHVS and FQNEAQ. This CDR3 region has 16 residues. Study-wide results and limits: Spike-specific TCR breadth and depth were elevated following two AZD1222 doses. Repertoires were sampled only after the peak T cell response.

This chain joins TRBV7-8 and TRBJ1-5, with D perhaps matching TRBD1 (6 bases). The source is an adult who received the AZD1222 COVID-19 vaccine. The sample in question was peripheral blood, obtained 28 days after the second AZD1222 dose. The CDR3 bases are TGTGCCAGCAGCTACGGGACATCCTATAGCAATCAGCCCCAGCATTTT. Its translation is CASSYGTSYSNQPQHF. Full variable domain (remainder filled in from reference TRBV7-8 and TRBJ1-5): GAGVSQSPRYKVAKRGQDVALRCDPISGHVSLFWYQQALGQGPEFLTYFQNEAQLDKSGLPSDRFFAERPEGSVSTLKIQRTQQEDSAVYLCASSYGTSYSNQPQHFGDGTRLSIL.